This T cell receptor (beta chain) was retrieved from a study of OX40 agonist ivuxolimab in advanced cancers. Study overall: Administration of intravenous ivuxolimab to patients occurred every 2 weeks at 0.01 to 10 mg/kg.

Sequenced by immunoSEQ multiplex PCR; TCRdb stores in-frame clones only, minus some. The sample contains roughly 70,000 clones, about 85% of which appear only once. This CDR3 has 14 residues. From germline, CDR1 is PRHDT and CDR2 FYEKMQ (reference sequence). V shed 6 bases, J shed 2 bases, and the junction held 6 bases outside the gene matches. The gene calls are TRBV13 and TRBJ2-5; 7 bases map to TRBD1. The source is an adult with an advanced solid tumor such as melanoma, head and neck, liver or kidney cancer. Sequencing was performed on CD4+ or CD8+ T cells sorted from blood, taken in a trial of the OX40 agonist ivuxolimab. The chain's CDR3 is CASSIWTGQETQYF. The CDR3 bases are TGTGCCAGCAGTATTTGGACAGGTCAAGAGACCCAGTACTTC.